One sample yielded the 10 T cell receptor beta chains listed below, sequenced in a study of T cells after yellow fever vaccination. TCRdb used MiXCR to reprocess the 5' RACE reads, holding one entry per CDR3 protein. The sample has 620,000 or so distinct CDR3 sequences, roughly a sixth seen once. The sequencing used PBMCs, collected 5 days after the first yellow fever vaccination. These receptors came from a man aged 18 to 29 who received the YFV17D yellow fever vaccine.

This clonotype was seen a few times. The gene calls are TRBV20-1 and TRBJ2-7, with D possibly TRBD2 on 5 matching bases. Looked up from germline, CDR1 is DFQATT and CDR2 is SNEGSKA (reference sequence). This CDR3 region has 14 residues. Trimming cost V 3 bases and J 0 bases, with 12 bases left between them. CDR3: CSASPSLNSYEQYF. The CDR3 DNA follows: TGCAGTGCTAGTCCTAGCCTTAACTCCTACGAGCAGTACTTC.

This clonotype has only a few counts. The chain uses TRBV4-2 and TRBJ1-4; tentatively, D is TRBD1 (5 bases). This CDR3 spans 16 amino acids. Germline V lookup: CDR1 LGHNA, CDR2 YNFKEQ. Trimming stripped 3 bases from V and 2 bases from J, with 13 bases between. This chain's CDR3 is CASSQARVSTNEKLFF. The CDR3 DNA sequence: TGTGCCAGCAGCCAGGCCAGGGTTTCCACTAATGAAAAACTGTTTTTT.

The V and J genes are TRBV20-1 and TRBJ2-7, with D perhaps matching TRBD1 (6 bases). CDR3 length equals 14 residues. The germline V gene encodes CDR1 DFQATT and CDR2 SNEGSKA (reference sequence). V was shortened by 3 bases and J by 0 bases, with 12 bases between the two germline ends. CDR3 sequence reads: CSASRGIGSYEQYV. CDR3 nucleotides: TGCAGTGCTAGTAGGGGGATAGGCTCCTACGAGCAGTACGTC.

This clonotype was counted between two and nine times. This rearrangement joins TRBV7-3 to TRBJ2-1; D perhaps matches TRBD1 (6 bases). Germline V gene data show CDR1 as SGHTA and CDR2 as FQGTGA. The CDR3 is 16 residues long. The ends were cut back, 4 bases at V and 5 bases at J, with 18 bases in the middle. The CDR3 bases are TGTGCCAGCAGCTGGGACACAAACCAAATAGACAATGAGCAGTTCTTC. As protein: CASSWDTNQIDNEQFF.

This sequence joins TRBV29-1 and TRBJ2-6, with unresolved D. Between the trimmed V and J ends, which lost 6 bases and 2 bases, there was a span of 14 bases. The V gene's germline CDR1 is SQVTM and CDR2 ANQGSEA. The CDR3 is 15 residues long. The CDR3 DNA is TGCAGCGTCCAAGAGGTCGGAACTGGGGCCAACGTCCTGACTTTC. It yields the protein CSVQEVGTGANVLTF.

This clonotype was found many times. This sequence joins TRBV11-2 and TRBJ2-7; D gene uncertain. The CDR3 loop spans 14 amino acids. V lost 5 bases, J lost 2 bases, and 13 bases lay in between. Germline V lookup: CDR1 SGHAT, CDR2 FQNNGV. Written as DNA, the CDR3 is TGTGCCAGCAGCCCACGGGCAGGCACCTACGAGCAGTACTTC. This gives the protein CASSPRAGTYEQYF. Looking up the rest from reference TRBV11-2 and TRBJ2-7 gives the full variable domain: EAGVAQSPRYKIIEKRQSVAFWCNPISGHATLYWYQQILGQGPKLLIQFQNNGVVDDSQLPKDRFSAERLKGVDSTLKIQPAKLEDSAVYLCASSPRAGTYEQYFGPGTRLTVT.

This clonotype has a handful of counts. CDR3 nucleotides: TGTGCCAGCAGCTTAGTTCTGGGACTAGCTAACTATGGCTACACCTTC. Amino acids: CASSLVLGLANYGYTF. The chain links TRBV7-9 to TRBJ1-2; perhaps TRBD1 as D (5 bases). CDR1 is SEHNR, CDR2 FQNEAQ, per germline (reference sequence). The CDR3 extends over 16 amino acids. The ends were cut back, 1 base at V and 0 bases at J, with 12 bases in the middle.

This clonotype came up a few times. The chain recombines TRBV6-2 or TRBV6-3 with TRBJ1-2, with 8 nucleotides matching TRBD1. The CDR3 covers 13 residues. The germline V gene encodes CDR1 MNHEY and CDR2 SVGEGT. After removal of 2 bases from V and 8 bases from J, the junction contained 4 bases not matched to a gene. The CDR3 DNA reads TGTGCCAGCAGTTACAACGGACAGGGAGGCTACACCTTC. Amino acids: CASSYNGQGGYTF.

The V call is TRBV5-1, the J call TRBJ2-6, with D perhaps assigned TRBD1 or TRBD2 (5 bases each). This CDR3 is built from 15 residues. CDR1 and CDR2 (germline): SGHRS, YFSETQ. Trimming left V 4 bases short and J 0 bases short, with 8 bases between. The CDR3 protein is CASSPGRSGANVLTF. The CDR3 DNA follows: TGCGCCAGCAGCCCGGGACGCTCTGGGGCCAACGTCCTGACTTTC.

This clonotype was seen only a few times. The gene calls are TRBV6-1 and TRBJ2-5, with D unclear. Between the trimmed V and J ends, which lost 8 bases and 4 bases, there was a span of 17 bases. Germline assignment: CDR1 MNHNS and CDR2 SASEGT. The CDR3 covers 14 residues. The CDR3 DNA follows: TGTGCCAGCTGTAATGACCTTACGAGAGAGACCCAGTACTTC. Protein product: CASCNDLTRETQYF.